Included here is one T cell receptor beta chain sequence, with context. Its antigen is unknown. It was with 60 Vbeta and 13 Jbeta primers that the PCR ran. Assay used: immunoSEQ multiplex PCR; TCRdb lists only in-frame clones, some missing. This table has under 250,000 clones, roughly 87% appearing once. The sample comes from a study of cytomegalovirus exposure and HLA in healthy donors. The study's findings and limits: Apparent HLA restriction characterized most CMV-associated TCR beta chains in a later analysis. For most subjects, TCR beta sequences were reported to predict HLA-A and HLA-B alleles with accuracy.

The specimen sequenced was PBMCs. This TCR was sampled from a man between 40 and 49 years old in good health and CMV-seropositive.

CDR3 amino acids: CASSATGVGTDTQYF. The CDR3 DNA reads TGCGCCAGCAGCGCGACAGGGGTGGGGACAGATACGCAGTATTTT. The chain links TRBV5-1 to TRBJ2-3; 8 nucleotides align to TRBD1. CDR1 and CDR2 from the germline V gene are SGHRS and YFSETQ. After removal of 4 bases from V and 3 bases from J, the junction contained 7 bases not matched to a gene. This CDR3 comprises 15 residues. The whole variable domain, filled in from reference TRBV5-1 and TRBJ2-3, reads KAGVTQTPRYLIKTRGQQVTLSCSPISGHRSVSWYQQTPGQGLQFLFEYFSETQRNKGNFPGRFSGRQFSNSRSEMNVSTLELGDSALYLCASSATGVGTDTQYFGPGTRLTVL.